This T cell receptor beta chain comes out of a study of blood T cell repertoires in COVID-19. Overall study: Samples of COVID-19 (acute and convalescent) were obtained from the United States, Italy and Spain. The cDNA or gDNA used as material had been derived from T cells, B-cell-depleted T cells, or PBMCs.

From germline, CDR1 is SGHNT and CDR2 YYREEE (reference sequence). Trimming pared 5 bases from V and 4 bases from J, leaving 24 bases between. The CDR3 covers 17 residues. Per the original methods: Quantification of nucleated cells was approximated via reference gene primer amplification. Assay: immunoSEQ multiplex PCR; the TCRdb copy retains only in-frame clones and omits some. V and J calls and clone size come straight from that table; D and trimming were deduced from the DNA. The table records approximately 250,000 clones, roughly 88% of them present only once. This receptor was taken from a man younger than 40 who had recovered from COVID-19. Input material: peripheral blood. This rearrangement joins TRBV5-4 to TRBJ1-2; maybe TRBD1 (5 bases). This CDR3 reads CASSRPTDLGLIYGYTF. The CDR3 region has the DNA TGTGCCAGCAGTCGTCCCACCGATTTGGGGCTGATCTATGGCTACACCTTC.